Listed here is a single T cell receptor beta chain. Its antigen remains unknown. These data are taken from a study of Tregs in tolerant kidney transplant recipients. Findings of the study overall: Tregs expanded with activated donor B cells seemed most donor-specific.

Thawed PBMCs were FACS-sorted into unstimulated CD4+CD25+CD127- regulatory T cells, CD4+CD25- non-regulatory cells, CD4 and CD8 cells. The V end lost 6 bases, the J end lost 2 bases, and 14 bases lay between the germline ends. CDR3 length equals 14 residues. The germline CDR1 and CDR2 sequences are MGHRA and YSYEKL. The data were produced by immunoSEQ multiplex PCR, yet TCRdb's version contains in-frame clones alone and is incomplete. The sample has about 240,000 clones; about 80% are singletons. This clonotype was obtained from a human donor in good health. The chain uses TRBV4-1 and TRBJ2-7, with a weak D call TRBD1 (5 bases). The specimen was CD4+ T cells from blood. The CDR3 nucleotides are TGCGCCAGCAGGAAGGCAGGGTACACCTACGAGCAGTACTTC. Translated, it gives CASRKAGYTYEQYF.